These 2 T cell receptor beta chains originate from one sample sequenced in a study of CD8 T cells in ankylosing spondylitis. Study observations and caveats: Characteristic of ankylosing spondylitis blood, it appeared, was a TCR beta motif comprising several highly homologous variants.

No antigen has been identified for these receptors. TCRdb independently ran MiXCR on the 5' RACE reads; one entry per CDR3 protein. In the table there are 700,000 to 850,000 distinct CDR3 sequences, about 10% of which are singletons. Sequenced input: blood, either unsorted or a sorted T cell fraction (not recorded which). The receptors stem from a male donor with ankylosing spondylitis.

This clonotype was detected many times. The CDR3 nucleotides are TGCGCCAGCAGCCTGGGGACACTCTTCACAGATACGCAGTATTTT. Its protein is CASSLGTLFTDTQYF. J is TRBJ2-3 and V is TRBV4-3; weak D call: TRBD1 (6 bases). The germline CDR1 and CDR2 sequences are LGHNA and YSLEER. This CDR3 has 15 residues. Trimming took 4 bases from V and 2 from J, leaving 13 bases between them.

The chain has TRBV7-2 and TRBJ2-7, with 7 bases aligning to TRBD2. From germline, CDR1 is SGHTA and CDR2 FQGNSA. This CDR3 contains 16 residues. Trimming took 6 bases from V and 6 from J; bases not matched to a gene: 17. CDR3 sequence reads: CASRSTGGGSYSEQYF. DNA for the CDR3: TGTGCCAGCAGAAGCACAGGCGGCGGGAGTTATTCCGAGCAGTACTTC. Drawing the rest from reference TRBV7-2 and TRBJ2-7, the complete variable domain is GAGVSQSPSNKVTEKGKDVELRCDPISGHTALYWYRQSLGQGLEFLIYFQGNSAPDKSGLPSDRFSAERTGGSVSTLTIQRTQQEDSAVYLCASRSTGGGSYSEQYFGPGTRLTVT.